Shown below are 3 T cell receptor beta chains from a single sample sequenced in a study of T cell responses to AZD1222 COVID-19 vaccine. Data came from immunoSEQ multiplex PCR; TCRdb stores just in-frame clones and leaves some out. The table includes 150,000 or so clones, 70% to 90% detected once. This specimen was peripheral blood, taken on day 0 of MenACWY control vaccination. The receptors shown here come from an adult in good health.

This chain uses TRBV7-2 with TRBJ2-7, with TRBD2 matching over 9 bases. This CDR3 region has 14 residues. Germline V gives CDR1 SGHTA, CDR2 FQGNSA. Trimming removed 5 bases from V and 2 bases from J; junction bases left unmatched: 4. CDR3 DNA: TGTGCCAGCAGCCCCAGCGGGAGGCCCTACGAGCAGTACTTC. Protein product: CASSPSGRPYEQYF.

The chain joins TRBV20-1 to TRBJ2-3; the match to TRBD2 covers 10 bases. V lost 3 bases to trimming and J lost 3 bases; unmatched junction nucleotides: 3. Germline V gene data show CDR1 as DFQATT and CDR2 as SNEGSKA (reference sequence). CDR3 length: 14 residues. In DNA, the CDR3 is TGCAGTGCTAGTAGCGGGAGGTGGACAGATACGCAGTATTTT. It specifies CSASSGRWTDTQYF.

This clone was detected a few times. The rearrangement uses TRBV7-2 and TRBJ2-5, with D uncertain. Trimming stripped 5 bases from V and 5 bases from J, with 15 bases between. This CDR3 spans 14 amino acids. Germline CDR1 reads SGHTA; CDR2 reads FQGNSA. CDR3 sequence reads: CASSARDPPETQYF. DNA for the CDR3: TGTGCCAGCAGCGCACGAGACCCCCCGGAGACCCAGTACTTC. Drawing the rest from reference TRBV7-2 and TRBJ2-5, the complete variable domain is GAGVSQSPSNKVTEKGKDVELRCDPISGHTALYWYRQSLGQGLEFLIYFQGNSAPDKSGLPSDRFSAERTGGSVSTLTIQRTQQEDSAVYLCASSARDPPETQYFGPGTRLLVL.